The entry that follows covers one T cell receptor beta chain sequence. This sample is drawn from a study of human T cells and chemical hapten exposure. Time point here: pre-sensitization, week 0. Described treatment: therapeutic diphenylcyclopropenone sensitization with weekly scalp DPC. The authors' total RNA extraction used unfractionated whole blood. TCRdb reprocessed the RACE reads with MiXCR, giving one entry per CDR3 protein. The data contain tens of thousands of distinct CDR3 sequences, around 10% of them singletons. Germline V gene data show CDR1 as KGHSH and CDR2 as LQKENI. The CDR3 is 13 residues long. V gave up 3 bases and J gave up 6 bases, with 12 bases separating them.

The sequencing used whole blood, collected in connection with sensitization to the hapten diphenylcyclopropenone (DPC). V and J are TRBV18 and TRBJ2-7; D is undetermined. The clonotype was recovered from a woman in her forties with alopecia areata. Some clones in this sample may be carry-over from other donors' samples. The CDR3 here is CASSPPARSEQYF. The CDR3 bases are TGTGCCAGCTCACCGCCAGCTAGGAGCGAGCAGTACTTC. The variable domain in full, completed from reference TRBV18 and TRBJ2-7, reads NAGVMQNPRHLVRRRGQEARLRCSPMKGHSHVYWYRQLPEEGLKFMVYLQKENIIDESGMPKERFSAEFPKEGPSILRIQQVVRGDSAAYFCASSPPARSEQYFGPGTRLTVT.